This T cell receptor (beta chain) derives from a study of graft-versus-host responses after intestinal transplantation. Study information: Grafts were multivisceral, liver-intestinal, or isolated intestinal. All recipients got anti-thymocyte globulin induction, then tacrolimus and steroids for about three years.

As for this clone: Its antigen is still unknown.

This CDR3 contains 15 residues. The germline gives CDR1 LNHDA, CDR2 SQIVND (reference sequence). The V end was cut by 3 bases, the J end by 1 base, with 10 bases between. Here immunoSEQ multiplex PCR was the method, and the copy in TCRdb shows in-frame clones only, minus some. The sample comprises 14,000 to 15,000 clones, just under 95% of which are singletons, and 0.6% to 0.85% rests with the top ten. General observations from the study: Allografts of one patient group, those with graft-donor T cell macrochimerism, had high graft-versus-host to host-versus-graft clonal ratios.

The chain joins TRBV19 to TRBJ1-5; no firm D call. Sequenced material: PBMCs, taken 9 days after transplant. The TCR comes from a human patient who received an intestinal transplant, so some T cells may come from the graft donor. The CDR3 spells CASSISVGSNQPQHF. The CDR3 DNA reads as TGTGCCAGTAGTATCAGTGTTGGGAGCAATCAGCCCCAGCATTTT.